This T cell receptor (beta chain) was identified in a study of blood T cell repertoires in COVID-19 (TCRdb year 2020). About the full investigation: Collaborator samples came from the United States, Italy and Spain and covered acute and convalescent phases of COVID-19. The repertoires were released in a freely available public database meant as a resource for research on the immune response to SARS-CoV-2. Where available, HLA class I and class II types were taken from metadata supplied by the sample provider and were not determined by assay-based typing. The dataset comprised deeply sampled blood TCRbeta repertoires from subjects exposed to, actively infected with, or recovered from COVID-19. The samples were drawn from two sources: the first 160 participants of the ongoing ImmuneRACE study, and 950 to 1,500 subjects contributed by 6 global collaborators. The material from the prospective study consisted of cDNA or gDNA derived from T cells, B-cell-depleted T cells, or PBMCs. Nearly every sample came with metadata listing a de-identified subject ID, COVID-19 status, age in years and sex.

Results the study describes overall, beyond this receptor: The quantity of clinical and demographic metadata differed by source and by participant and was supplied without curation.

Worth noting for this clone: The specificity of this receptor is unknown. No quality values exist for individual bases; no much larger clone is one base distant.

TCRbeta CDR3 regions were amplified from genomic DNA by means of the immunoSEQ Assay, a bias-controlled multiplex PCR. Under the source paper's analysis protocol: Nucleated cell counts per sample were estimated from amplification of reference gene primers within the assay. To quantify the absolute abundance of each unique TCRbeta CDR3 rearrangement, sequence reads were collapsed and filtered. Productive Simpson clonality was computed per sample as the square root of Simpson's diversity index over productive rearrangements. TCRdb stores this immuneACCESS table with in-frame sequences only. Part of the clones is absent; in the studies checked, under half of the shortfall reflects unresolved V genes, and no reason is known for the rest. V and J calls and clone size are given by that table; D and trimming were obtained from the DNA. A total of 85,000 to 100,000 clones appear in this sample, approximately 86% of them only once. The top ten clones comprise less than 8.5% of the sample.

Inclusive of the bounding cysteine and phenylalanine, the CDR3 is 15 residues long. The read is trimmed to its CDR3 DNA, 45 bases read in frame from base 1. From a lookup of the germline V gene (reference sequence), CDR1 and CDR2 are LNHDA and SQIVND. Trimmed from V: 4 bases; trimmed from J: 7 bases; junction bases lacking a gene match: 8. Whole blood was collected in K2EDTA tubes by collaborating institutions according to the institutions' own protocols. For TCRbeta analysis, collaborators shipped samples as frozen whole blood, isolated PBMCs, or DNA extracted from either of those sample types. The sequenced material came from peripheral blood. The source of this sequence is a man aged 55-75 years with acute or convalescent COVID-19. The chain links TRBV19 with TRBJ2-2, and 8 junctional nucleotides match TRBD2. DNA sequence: TGTGCCAGTAGTACGGGACTAGGTTTTGGCGGGGAGCTGTTTTTT. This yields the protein CASSTGLGFGGELFF.